This TCR beta chain was identified in a study of blood T cell repertoires in COVID-19. Across the study: From the United States, Italy and Spain came samples of acute and convalescent COVID-19. T cells, B-cell-depleted T cells, or PBMCs provided the cDNA or gDNA that served as material.

Clones were read by immunoSEQ multiplex PCR, and TCRdb kept only the in-frame ones, dropping some. The data contain approximately 260,000 clones, roughly 87% of them seen just once; the ten biggest clones take up around 6.9%. This CDR3 region has 17 residues. With V trimmed by 3 bases and J by 4 bases, 12 bases remained unmatched. Germline assignment: CDR1 LGHNA and CDR2 YNFKEQ. The rearrangement links TRBV4-2 to TRBJ2-1; TRBD1 matches 7 bases. Sequences were obtained from peripheral blood. The source of this sequence is a man aged 55 to 70 who had recovered from COVID-19. CDR3 sequence reads: CASSQDGQANSYNEQFF. CDR3 sequence (DNA): TGTGCCAGCAGCCAGGATGGACAGGCGAACTCGTACAATGAGCAGTTCTTC.